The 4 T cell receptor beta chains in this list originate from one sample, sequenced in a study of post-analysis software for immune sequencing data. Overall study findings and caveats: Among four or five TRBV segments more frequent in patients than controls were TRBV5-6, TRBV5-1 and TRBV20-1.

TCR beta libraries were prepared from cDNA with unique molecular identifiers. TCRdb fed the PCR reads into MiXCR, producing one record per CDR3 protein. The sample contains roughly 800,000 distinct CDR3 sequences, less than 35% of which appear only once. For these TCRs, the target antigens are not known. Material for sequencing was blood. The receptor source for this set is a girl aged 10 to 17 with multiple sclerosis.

CDR3 protein: CASSFLRPSGREGAKNIQYF. The CDR3 DNA sequence: TGTGCCAGCAGTTTCCTCAGGCCTAGCGGGAGGGAGGGGGCCAAAAACATTCAGTACTTC. The rearrangement joins TRBV28 to TRBJ2-4, with 12 bases that match TRBD2. With V trimmed by 3 bases and J by 1 base, 13 bases remained unmatched. This CDR3 region has 20 residues. The V gene's germline CDR1 is MDHEN and CDR2 SYDVKM.

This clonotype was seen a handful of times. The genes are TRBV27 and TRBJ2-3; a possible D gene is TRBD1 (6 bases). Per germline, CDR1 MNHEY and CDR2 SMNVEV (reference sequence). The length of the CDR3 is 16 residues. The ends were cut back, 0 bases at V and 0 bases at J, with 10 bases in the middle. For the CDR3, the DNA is TGTGCCAGCAGTTTATCCCGGACAGCTAGCACAGATACGCAGTATTTT. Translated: CASSLSRTASTDTQYF.

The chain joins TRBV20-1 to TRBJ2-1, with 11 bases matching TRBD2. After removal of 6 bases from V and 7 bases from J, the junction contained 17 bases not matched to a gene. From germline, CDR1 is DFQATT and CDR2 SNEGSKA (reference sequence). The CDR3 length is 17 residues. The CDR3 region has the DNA TGCAGTGCCGCCCCCCCCCTAGCGGGAGGTCGTAGTAATGAGCAGTTCTTC. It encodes CSAAPPLAGGRSNEQFF.

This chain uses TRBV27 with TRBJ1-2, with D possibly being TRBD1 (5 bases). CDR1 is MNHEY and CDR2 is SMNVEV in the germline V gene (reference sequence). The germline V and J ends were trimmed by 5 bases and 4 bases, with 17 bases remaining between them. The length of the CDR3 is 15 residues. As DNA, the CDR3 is TGTGCCAGCAGTCCACTCTCACAGGCGCTCTATGGCTACACCTTC. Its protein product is CASSPLSQALYGYTF.